These T cell receptor beta chains were read from a single sample in a study of T cell responses to AZD1222 COVID-19 vaccine. Some clones are missing from TCRdb's copy, which holds only in-frame ones; the method was immunoSEQ multiplex PCR. The repertoire holds about 120,000 clones, 80% to 90% seen once, with more than 7.5% in the top ten. The sequences come from peripheral blood, collected on day 0 of AZD1222 vaccination. Receptors originate from an adult in good health. The CDR3 runs from the conserved cysteine through the conserved F or W. Each record gives: V gene, clone size, D gene, J gene, CDR3 DNA, CDR3 protein. A D gene is named only where the DNA matches it firmly. Clone size appears in some rows only: once, few, many, or a class for an expanded clone.

V gene: TRBV28
clone size: NA
D gene: NA
J gene: TRBJ2-2
CDR3 DNA: TGTGCCAGCAGTTTCTTCCGCGGGGAGCTGTTTTTT
CDR3 protein: CASSFFRGELFF

V gene: TRBV18
clone size: NA
D gene: TRBD2
J gene: TRBJ2-1
CDR3 DNA: TGTGCCAGCTCGGCAACTAGCGGGATATTTTACAATGAGCAGTTCTTC
CDR3 protein: CASSATSGIFYNEQFF

V gene: TRBV7-3
clone size: NA
D gene: TRBD1
J gene: TRBJ1-3
CDR3 DNA: TGTGCCAGCAGCTCGGGACAGGGGTTCTCTGGAAACACCATATATTTT
CDR3 protein: CASSSGQGFSGNTIYF

V gene: TRBV15
clone size: NA
D gene: NA
J gene: TRBJ2-3
CDR3 DNA: TGTGCCACCAGCAGAGATCCTTCAGATACGCAGTATTTT
CDR3 protein: CATSRDPSDTQYF

V gene: TRBV28
clone size: few
D gene: TRBD1
J gene: TRBJ1-2
CDR3 DNA: TGTGCCAGCAGTTTAGGACAGGGCCCCTATGGCTACACCTTC
CDR3 protein: CASSLGQGPYGYTF

V gene: TRBV20-1
clone size: NA
D gene: TRBD1
J gene: TRBJ1-1
CDR3 DNA: TGCAGTGCTAGTCCTCCCAGGGGGGGCACTGAAGCTTTCTTT
CDR3 protein: CSASPPRGGTEAFF

V gene: TRBV10-3
clone size: once
D gene: NA
J gene: TRBJ1-6
CDR3 DNA: TGTGCCATCAAACGGGACAAAAAAAATTCACCCCTCCACTTT
CDR3 protein: CAIKRDKKNSPLHF

V gene: TRBV15
clone size: NA
D gene: NA
J gene: TRBJ2-7
CDR3 DNA: TGTGCCACCAGCACAAACTACGAGCAGTACTTC
CDR3 protein: CATSTNYEQYF

V gene: TRBV30
clone size: NA
D gene: NA
J gene: TRBJ2-7
CDR3 DNA: TGTGCCTGGAGCCCAGGATACGAGCAGTACTTC
CDR3 protein: CAWSPGYEQYF

V gene: TRBV15
clone size: NA
D gene: NA
J gene: TRBJ1-3
CDR3 DNA: TGTGCCACCAGCAGTCACTTCAGGGATCGCTCTGGAAACACCATATATTTT
CDR3 protein: CATSSHFRDRSGNTIYF

V gene: TRBV6-5
clone size: NA
D gene: NA
J gene: TRBJ1-2
CDR3 DNA: TGTGCCAGCAGGGACGGATTTAACTATGGCTACACCTTC
CDR3 protein: CASRDGFNYGYTF

V gene: TRBV15
clone size: NA
D gene: NA
J gene: TRBJ2-3
CDR3 DNA: TGTGCCACCAGCAGAGATCCTAGCGAGGCAGATACGCAGTATTTT
CDR3 protein: CATSRDPSEADTQYF

V gene: TRBV9
clone size: NA
D gene: NA
J gene: TRBJ2-5
CDR3 DNA: TGTGCCAGCAGCGAATTGATGGACAGTTTTTTGGGGACCCAGTACTTC
CDR3 protein: CASSELMDSFLGTQYF

V gene: TRBV27
clone size: NA
D gene: TRBD1
J gene: TRBJ1-6
CDR3 DNA: TGTGCCAGCAGTCCTCGACAGGGGGGCTATAATTCACCCCTCCACTTT
CDR3 protein: CASSPRQGGYNSPLHF

V gene: TRBV19
clone size: NA
D gene: NA
J gene: TRBJ1-4
CDR3 DNA: TGTGCCAGTACCCTCCCAGGTCGGGGGGAAAAACTGTTTTTT
CDR3 protein: CASTLPGRGEKLFF

V gene: TRBV3-1/TRBV3-2
clone size: NA
D gene: NA
J gene: TRBJ2-1
CDR3 DNA: TGTGCCAGCAGCCAAGGGGGGGGGCCCCCCTACAATGAGCAGTTCTTC
CDR3 protein: CASSQGGGPPYNEQFF

V gene: TRBV19
clone size: NA
D gene: NA
J gene: TRBJ2-7
CDR3 DNA: TGTGCCAGTAGTATAGGGGACACGGATTCCTACGAGCAGTACTTC
CDR3 protein: CASSIGDTDSYEQYF

V gene: TRBV9
clone size: NA
D gene: TRBD2
J gene: TRBJ2-5
CDR3 DNA: TGTGCCAGCGGGTTAGCGGGCAACTCCCAAGAGACCCAGTACTTC
CDR3 protein: CASGLAGNSQETQYF

V gene: TRBV28
clone size: NA
D gene: NA
J gene: TRBJ1-1
CDR3 DNA: TGTGCCAGCAGGCCGCCGGGGGGATTGAACACTGAAGCTTTCTTT
CDR3 protein: CASRPPGGLNTEAFF

V gene: TRBV2
clone size: once
D gene: NA
J gene: TRBJ1-6
CDR3 DNA: TGTGCCAGCAGTGAGGGGCAGGCCCAGACAGGCAATTCACCCCTCCACTTT
CDR3 protein: CASSEGQAQTGNSPLHF

V gene: TRBV27
clone size: once
D gene: NA
J gene: TRBJ1-4
CDR3 DNA: TGTGCCAGCAGTCCCTCCGCGGGGGAGGTGGAAGAAAAACTGTTTTTT
CDR3 protein: CASSPSAGEVEEKLFF

V gene: TRBV27
clone size: NA
D gene: TRBD1
J gene: TRBJ1-1
CDR3 DNA: TGTGCCAGCACCCTGACAGGGCGGGCGGACACTGAAGCTTTCTTT
CDR3 protein: CASTLTGRADTEAFF

V gene: TRBV18
clone size: NA
D gene: TRBD1
J gene: TRBJ2-3
CDR3 DNA: TGTGCCAGCACGGACAGGGGCCCCACAGATACGCAGTATTTT
CDR3 protein: CASTDRGPTDTQYF

V gene: TRBV12-3/TRBV12-4
clone size: NA
D gene: NA
J gene: TRBJ1-1
CDR3 DNA: TGTGCCAGCAGTTTCGGGTCCACTGAAGCTTTCTTT
CDR3 protein: CASSFGSTEAFF

V gene: TRBV29-1
clone size: NA
D gene: TRBD2
J gene: TRBJ2-1
CDR3 DNA: TGCAGCACTTCAAAGGGACTAGCGGGGGGTATTGATGAGCAGTTCTTC
CDR3 protein: CSTSKGLAGGIDEQFF

V gene: TRBV29-1
clone size: NA
D gene: NA
J gene: TRBJ2-7
CDR3 DNA: TGCAGCGTTGAGACAGGGAGGAGTGGCGACGAGCAGTACTTC
CDR3 protein: CSVETGRSGDEQYF

V gene: TRBV4-1
clone size: NA
D gene: TRBD1
J gene: TRBJ1-3
CDR3 DNA: TGCGCCAGCTCAGACAGGGCTGGAAACACCATATATTTT
CDR3 protein: CASSDRAGNTIYF

V gene: TRBV2
clone size: NA
D gene: NA
J gene: TRBJ1-6
CDR3 DNA: TGTGCCAGCAGGCCCCGACAAGATTCACCCCTCCACTTT
CDR3 protein: CASRPRQDSPLHF

V gene: TRBV6-1
clone size: NA
D gene: TRBD2
J gene: TRBJ2-1
CDR3 DNA: TGTGCCAGCAGTGAAGGTCTAGCGGGGAACAATGAGCAGTTCTTC
CDR3 protein: CASSEGLAGNNEQFF

V gene: TRBV2
clone size: NA
D gene: TRBD1
J gene: TRBJ1-4
CDR3 DNA: TGTGCCAGCAGTGATGCGGGGACAGGGGGCGAAAAACTGTTTTTT
CDR3 protein: CASSDAGTGGEKLFF

V gene: TRBV29-1
clone size: NA
D gene: NA
J gene: TRBJ2-2
CDR3 DNA: TGCAGCTTCCGGACAGCCGGGGAGCTGTTTTTT
CDR3 protein: CSFRTAGELFF

V gene: TRBV6-5
clone size: NA
D gene: NA
J gene: TRBJ1-2
CDR3 DNA: TGTGCCAGCAGCAGGGACCACTATGGCTACACCTTC
CDR3 protein: CASSRDHYGYTF

V gene: TRBV3-1/TRBV3-2
clone size: NA
D gene: TRBD1
J gene: TRBJ1-2
CDR3 DNA: TGTGCCAGCAGCCAACCCGGGACAGGGCCTGGCTACACCTTC
CDR3 protein: CASSQPGTGPGYTF

V gene: TRBV19
clone size: NA
D gene: NA
J gene: TRBJ2-1
CDR3 DNA: TGTGCCAGTATGGGGGGATCGGCGCGGGCGGTCTACAATGAGCAGTTCTTC
CDR3 protein: CASMGGSARAVYNEQFF

V gene: TRBV5-1
clone size: NA
D gene: NA
J gene: TRBJ2-1
CDR3 DNA: TGCGCCAGCAGGGACTCCCGCGACGGTGAGCAGTTCTTC
CDR3 protein: CASRDSRDGEQFF

V gene: TRBV5-8
clone size: NA
D gene: NA
J gene: TRBJ2-5
CDR3 DNA: TGTGCCAGCAGCCAACATCAAGAGACCCAGTACTTC
CDR3 protein: CASSQHQETQYF

V gene: TRBV2
clone size: NA
D gene: NA
J gene: TRBJ1-1
CDR3 DNA: TGTGCCAGCAGTGGGGCCAGGGGGAACACTGAAGCTTTCTTT
CDR3 protein: CASSGARGNTEAFF

V gene: TRBV7-9
clone size: NA
D gene: TRBD2
J gene: TRBJ2-1
CDR3 DNA: TGTGCCAGCAGCGGCAGCGGGGGGCCCTCAAATGAGCAGTTCTTC
CDR3 protein: CASSGSGGPSNEQFF

V gene: TRBV4-1
clone size: NA
D gene: NA
J gene: TRBJ2-1
CDR3 DNA: TGCGCCAGCAGCCAAAACCGACAAACTAGCAGGGATGAGCAGTTCTTC
CDR3 protein: CASSQNRQTSRDEQFF

V gene: TRBV7-9
clone size: NA
D gene: TRBD1
J gene: TRBJ1-2
CDR3 DNA: TGTGCCAGCAGCCGAGGGGGCGCGGAACGAAATAACTATGGCTACACCTTC
CDR3 protein: CASSRGGAERNNYGYTF

V gene: TRBV5-4
clone size: NA
D gene: NA
J gene: TRBJ2-1
CDR3 DNA: TGTGCCAGCAGCTTGGGAGGGTCTCAACTGGATGAGCAGTTCTTC
CDR3 protein: CASSLGGSQLDEQFF

V gene: TRBV5-1
clone size: NA
D gene: NA
J gene: TRBJ1-3
CDR3 DNA: TGCGCCAGCAGCTTGGGGGTTCCCAACTCTGGAAACACCATATATTTT
CDR3 protein: CASSLGVPNSGNTIYF

V gene: TRBV6-5
clone size: NA
D gene: NA
J gene: TRBJ1-2
CDR3 DNA: TGTGCCAGCACCCCGACAGTTTCCTACTATGGCTACACCTTC
CDR3 protein: CASTPTVSYYGYTF